This is a list of T cell receptor beta chains from one sample in a study of T cell responses to AZD1222 COVID-19 vaccine. Clones were read by immunoSEQ multiplex PCR, and TCRdb kept only the in-frame ones, dropping some. The repertoire holds about 130,000 clones, 88% seen once, with roughly a sixth in the top ten. The source was peripheral blood, collected on day 0 of MenACWY control vaccination. These receptors came from an adult in good health. Both conserved end residues are part of each CDR3. A D gene is named only where the DNA matches it firmly. Not every row has a clone size; where given, it reads once, few, many or a size class.

J gene,V gene,D gene,clone size,CDR3 DNA,CDR3 protein
TRBJ2-7,TRBV18,.,.,TGTGCCAGCTCACCAGGAGGACAGACCCACTCCTACGAGCAGTACTTC,CASSPGGQTHSYEQYF
TRBJ2-1,TRBV13,.,.,TGTGCCAGCAGCTTTCTTAATGAGCAGTTCTTC,CASSFLNEQFF
TRBJ2-7,TRBV7-8,TRBD2,.,TGTGCCAGCAGCTTAGAGGTTCCGACTAGCGGAGACCCCTACGAGCAGTACTTC,CASSLEVPTSGDPYEQYF
TRBJ2-6,TRBV3-1/TRBV3-2,.,.,TGTGCCAGCAGCCACGCAAGGGTCCTCTCTGGGGCCAACGTCCTGACTTTC,CASSHARVLSGANVLTF
TRBJ1-5,TRBV28,.,once,TGTGCCAGCACCCCTGTGGGCCGAAAAACGGCCCAGCATTTT,CASTPVGRKTAQHF
TRBJ2-1,TRBV20-1,.,once,TGCAGTGCTAGTGTCGCCCCAGTAGAGTACAATGAGCAGTTCTTC,CSASVAPVEYNEQFF
TRBJ2-1,TRBV3-1/TRBV3-2,TRBD2,.,TGTGCCAGCAGCCGACCAAACGTGGGGGGAGGGTTGGTGTTCTTC,CASSRPNVGGGLVFF
TRBJ2-7,TRBV19,TRBD2,.,TGTGCCAGTAGCTACCAGCGGGGTCTCTACGAGCAGTACTTC,CASSYQRGLYEQYF
TRBJ1-6,TRBV3-1/TRBV3-2,.,.,TGTGCCAGCAGCCCTACGGGGGGCTACGGCAATTCACCCCTCCACTTT,CASSPTGGYGNSPLHF
TRBJ1-5,TRBV7-9,.,once,TGTGCCAGCAGCTCCACCGTGGGTCAGCCCCAGCATTTT,CASSSTVGQPQHF
TRBJ1-5,TRBV19,.,few,TGTGCCAGTAGTTGGCAGGGGAAGGTGAGCAATCAGCCCCAGCATTTT,CASSWQGKVSNQPQHF
TRBJ2-6,TRBV12-3/TRBV12-4,.,.,TGTGCCAGCAGACTTCAGGGGGTCCTGACTTTC,CASRLQGVLTF
TRBJ2-1,TRBV27,.,.,TGTGCCAGCAGAAACAGACTACCGCCCCATGAGCAGTTCTTC,CASRNRLPPHEQFF
TRBJ1-5,TRBV19,.,once,TGTGCCAGTAGTATAGGGGCAGGCGATTATAGCAATCAGCCCCAGCATTTT,CASSIGAGDYSNQPQHF
TRBJ2-7,TRBV28,.,.,TGTGCCAGCAGTTCCCGGTCCGCGAGGTACTTC,CASSSRSARYF
TRBJ2-7,TRBV29-1,TRBD1,.,TGCAGCGGAACCTCCGGGACAGGGGCCTACGAGCAGTACTTC,CSGTSGTGAYEQYF
TRBJ1-2,TRBV5-4,.,once,TGTGCCAGCAGCTTGGACAGGGAAAACTATGGCTACACCTTC,CASSLDRENYGYTF
TRBJ2-3,TRBV4-2,TRBD2,.,TGTGCCAGCAGCCAAGAGCCCCTCCCGGCTAGCGGGAGTGGGTATACGCAGTATTTT,CASSQEPLPASGSGYTQYF
TRBJ1-4,TRBV10-3,.,.,TGTGCCATCAGGTCGTCCGGGGATGAAAAACTGTTTTTT,CAIRSSGDEKLFF
TRBJ2-7,TRBV2,TRBD2,.,TGTGCCAGCGTAGGACTAGCGGGAACCTACGAGCAGTACTTC,CASVGLAGTYEQYF
TRBJ2-3,TRBV7-9,.,.,TGTGCCAGCAGCTCTCCGGCGGCGCCGGATACGCAGTATTTT,CASSSPAAPDTQYF
TRBJ1-2,TRBV6-5,.,.,TGTGCCAGCAGTAACCCGGGACTCCTAAACTATGGCTACACCTTC,CASSNPGLLNYGYTF
TRBJ2-1,TRBV15,TRBD2,.,TGTGCCACCATGGGAGCGGGATACCACTCCTACAATGAGCAGTTCTTC,CATMGAGYHSYNEQFF
TRBJ1-1,TRBV4-1,.,.,TGCGCCAGCAGCCCTCCTAGGGCGGGAAACACTGAAGCTTTCTTT,CASSPPRAGNTEAFF
TRBJ2-7,TRBV30,TRBD1,once,TGTGCCTGGAGGGCAGGGGGCTCCTACGAGCAGTACTTC,CAWRAGGSYEQYF
TRBJ2-7,TRBV4-2,.,once,TGTGCCAGCAGCAACCCTGGGGTAGACAACGAGCAGTACTTC,CASSNPGVDNEQYF
TRBJ1-1,TRBV2,.,.,TGTGCCAGCGTTCTAGCCTCGAACACTGAAGCTTTCTTT,CASVLASNTEAFF
TRBJ1-2,TRBV6-5,TRBD1,.,TGTGCCAGCGGCGGGACAGGGGATAAATATGGCTACACCTTC,CASGGTGDKYGYTF
TRBJ1-2,TRBV9,.,once,TGTGCCAGCTACGGACTGGACCGCGGCTACACCTTC,CASYGLDRGYTF
TRBJ2-7,TRBV9,TRBD2,few,TGTGCCAGCAGCGTAGATTTGCAGCGGGAGGGCGGGCAGTACTTC,CASSVDLQREGGQYF
TRBJ2-2,TRBV2,.,.,TGTGCCAGCAGTGGACAGGCCGACACCGGGGAGCTGTTTTTT,CASSGQADTGELFF